Described below is a single T cell receptor (beta chain) sequence and its context. Its antigen is still unknown. The data were produced by immunoSEQ multiplex PCR, yet TCRdb's version contains in-frame clones alone and is incomplete. The table lists some 460,000 clones, about 89% of them singletons, with 1.5% to 2% in the top ten. Treatment given: roughly 20 received Ad26.COV2.S at low or high dose, single or two shots; about 5 received placebo; per-sample allocation not given. It was on day 63 after the first vaccine or placebo injection that samples were taken. This entry is derived from a study of Ad26.COV2.S vaccination and SARS-CoV-2 variants. Turning to the study itself: This donor came from the COV1001 trial of Ad26.COV2.S. Study observations and caveats: Vaccine recipients showed a spike-specific TCR breadth that was higher than in placebo recipients. With respect to non-spike TCR breadth, vaccine and placebo recipients were similar.

There are 14 residues in the CDR3. Germline CDR1 is LGHDT and CDR2 is YNNKEL (reference sequence). Trimming pared 8 bases from V and 4 bases from J, leaving 17 bases between. The chain combines TRBV3-1 (or the pseudogene TRBV3-2) with TRBJ2-5; D may be TRBD2 (7 bases). The TCR originated in a person aged 18-65 years who received the Ad26.COV2.S COVID-19 vaccine or a placebo. The material sequenced was peripheral blood, taken in a trial of Ad26.COV2.S vaccine versus placebo. This CDR3 is CASRLGGGGETQYF. The CDR3 DNA follows: TGTGCCAGCCGACTTGGGGGGGGCGGAGAGACCCAGTACTTC.